The 18 T cell receptor beta chains below all came from one sample that was sequenced in a study of control samples from healthy donors and cancer patients. Here immunoSEQ multiplex PCR was the method, and the copy in TCRdb shows in-frame clones only, minus some. The data show some 150,000 clones, over 90% seen once. Sequencing input: blood. These receptors came from a woman aged 25 to 39 in good health.

The chain recombines TRBV3-1 (or the pseudogene TRBV3-2) with TRBJ2-1; 9 bases are shared with TRBD2. CDR3 length: 15 amino acids. Losses at the gene ends were 4 bases for V and 7 bases for J; bases not matched to a gene: 8. Germline CDR1 is LGHDT and CDR2 is YNNKEL (reference sequence). The CDR3 loop reads CASSPAAGGLNEQFF. As DNA, the CDR3 is TGTGCCAGCAGCCCAGCGGCGGGGGGGCTAAATGAGCAGTTCTTC.

The chain couples TRBV19 to TRBJ1-5; 9 bases align to TRBD1. This CDR3 has 15 amino acids. The trim removed 4 bases at V and 6 bases at J, leaving 7 bases unmatched. Per germline, CDR1 LNHDA and CDR2 SQIVND (reference sequence). The CDR3 reads CASSTLGTGFQPQHF. The CDR3, as DNA: TGTGCCAGTAGTACTTTAGGGACAGGGTTTCAGCCCCAGCATTTT.

The chain is built from TRBV20-1 and TRBJ2-7; 7 positions match TRBD1. The CDR3 consists of 15 residues. Unmatched junction bases numbered 12, after V lost 3 bases and J lost 4 bases. The germline CDR1 and CDR2 sequences are DFQATT and SNEGSKA (reference sequence). In nucleotides, the CDR3 is TGCAGTGCTAGTGGCGAGGGGACAGCAGTTTACGAGCAGTACTTC. Protein product: CSASGEGTAVYEQYF.

The chain links TRBV6-2 or TRBV6-3 to TRBJ1-1; D perhaps matches TRBD1 (5 bases). Germline V lookup: CDR1 MNHEY, CDR2 SVGEGT. The CDR3 has 15 amino acids. The V end lost 2 bases, the J end lost 4 bases, and 14 bases lay between the germline ends. The CDR3 nucleotides are TGTGCCAGCAGTTACAAATCGGGGGGAAGCACTGAAGCTTTCTTT. Translating it yields CASSYKSGGSTEAFF.

The genes are TRBV6-2 or TRBV6-3 and TRBJ1-2; D possibly corresponds to TRBD1 (6 bases). This CDR3 region has 16 residues. Trimming left V 0 bases short and J 4 bases short, with 15 bases between. From germline, CDR1 is MNHEY and CDR2 SVGEGT. CDR3: CASSYSKTDRFYGYTF. CDR3 in DNA: TGTGCCAGCAGTTACTCGAAAACCGACAGGTTCTATGGCTACACCTTC.

The chain employs TRBV6-5 and TRBJ1-4; 9 nucleotides agree with TRBD1. Germline V lookup: CDR1 MNHEY, CDR2 SVGAGI. V gave up 6 bases and J gave up 7 bases; unmatched junction bases: 6. The CDR3 has 14 residues. The DNA of the CDR3 is TGTGCCAGCAGGGAGACAGGGGGAGGTGAAAAACTGTTTTTT. Encoded protein: CASRETGGGEKLFF.

V and J are TRBV7-9 and TRBJ2-7; the D gene could be TRBD1 or TRBD2 (5 bases each). CDR1 is SEHNR, CDR2 FQNEAQ, per germline (reference sequence). The CDR3 is 14 residues long. Trimming pared 3 bases from V and 4 bases from J, leaving 13 bases between. As DNA, the CDR3 is TGTGCCAGCAGCTTTGGGGGAATGGTGTACGAGCAGTACTTC. Its protein is CASSFGGMVYEQYF.

This chain joins TRBV7-9 and TRBJ2-3, with D possibly being TRBD1 (6 bases). The germline V and J ends were trimmed by 5 bases and 2 bases, with 14 bases remaining between them. Germline V CDR1 and CDR2: SEHNR, FQNEAQ (reference sequence). The length of the CDR3 is 15 residues. CDR3 in amino acids: CASSHGQLLTDTQYF. The CDR3 coding sequence is TGTGCCAGCAGCCATGGACAGCTCCTCACAGATACGCAGTATTTT.

The J gene is TRBJ2-7, the V gene TRBV10-1; a weak D match, TRBD1 (5 bases). Germline loops: CDR1 WNHNN, CDR2 SYGVQD (reference sequence). This CDR3 contains 12 residues. Trimming left V 4 bases short and J 9 bases short, with 13 bases between. CDR3 DNA: TGCGCCAGCAGTGGACAGAACACCGGGCAGTACTTC. Its translation is CASSGQNTGQYF.

The gene calls are TRBV27 and TRBJ1-6; perhaps TRBD1 as D (6 bases). CDR1 and CDR2 (germline): MNHEY, SMNVEV (reference sequence). V shed 4 bases and J shed 8 bases, with 21 bases lying between them. The CDR3 runs 17 residues. The CDR3 here is CASSSFGGLGLDSPLHF. The DNA for the CDR3 is TGTGCCAGCAGTTCCTTCGGGGGCCTGGGCTTGGATTCACCCCTCCACTTT.

The gene calls are TRBV25-1 and TRBJ2-7; D is unresolved. This CDR3 has 14 amino acids. The V gene lost 4 bases and the J gene lost 0 bases, with 10 bases spanning the gap. Looked up from germline, CDR1 is MGHDK and CDR2 is SYGVNS. CDR3: CASSGDGLSYEQYF. The CDR3 DNA reads TGTGCCAGCAGTGGAGACGGGCTCTCCTACGAGCAGTACTTC.

The chain employs TRBV11-2 and TRBJ1-5; TRBD1 is a possible D gene (5 bases). CDR1 is SGHAT and CDR2 is FQNNGV in the germline V gene. Trimming left V 5 bases short and J 4 bases short, with 9 bases between. The CDR3 runs to 13 residues. CDR3 DNA: TGTGCCAGCAGCCTCGACAGAAATCAGCCCCAGCATTTT. Encoded protein: CASSLDRNQPQHF. Drawing the rest from reference TRBV11-2 and TRBJ1-5, the complete variable domain is EAGVAQSPRYKIIEKRQSVAFWCNPISGHATLYWYQQILGQGPKLLIQFQNNGVVDDSQLPKDRFSAERLKGVDSTLKIQPAKLEDSAVYLCASSLDRNQPQHFGDGTRLSIL.

This clone was observed a few times. The sample has other DNA sequences that encode this CDR3 too. The chain has TRBV12-3 or TRBV12-4 and TRBJ2-7, with unresolved D. Trimming cost V 3 bases and J 3 bases, with 3 bases left between them. CDR3 length equals 11 residues. CDR3 loop: CASSLGYEQYF. The CDR3 DNA sequence: TGTGCCAGCAGTTTGGGCTACGAGCAGTACTTC.

A single count supports this clone. This chain uses TRBV4-1 with TRBJ1-1; the D is unclear. This CDR3 contains 19 residues. Germline V gene sequence: CDR1 MGHRA, CDR2 YSYEKL. Between the trimmed V and J ends, which lost 0 bases and 2 bases, there was a span of 22 bases. CDR3 sequence: CASSQEDRGGHPQNTEAFF. The CDR3 DNA follows: TGCGCCAGCAGCCAAGAAGACCGCGGCGGGCATCCACAAAACACTGAAGCTTTCTTT.

This clone was seen only once. The V and J genes are TRBV13 and TRBJ1-1; 7 bases fit TRBD1. Trimming removed 5 bases from V and 3 bases from J; junction bases left unmatched: 6. This CDR3 comprises 14 residues. The V gene's germline CDR1 is PRHDT and CDR2 FYEKMQ (reference sequence). The CDR3: CASSTTGFYTEAFF. Here the CDR3 DNA reads TGTGCCAGCAGCACGACAGGGTTTTACACTGAAGCTTTCTTT.

The J gene is TRBJ2-7, the V gene TRBV13, with D possibly TRBD1 on 5 matching bases. The V end was cut by 6 bases, the J end by 0 bases, with 12 bases between. The CDR3 extends over 14 amino acids. Germline V gives CDR1 PRHDT, CDR2 FYEKMQ (reference sequence). CDR3 in DNA: TGTGCCAGCAGGGAGAAGGGGTTCTCCTACGAGCAGTACTTC. This encodes CASREKGFSYEQYF.

V gene TRBV6-5 combines with J gene TRBJ1-1, with D unresolved. The CDR3 consists of 14 residues. Germline CDR1 is MNHEY and CDR2 is SVGAGI. V was clipped by 2 bases and J by 1 base, with 8 bases between them. CDR3 in amino acids: CASSYRTGNTEAFF. CDR3 DNA sequence: TGTGCCAGCAGTTACCGGACTGGGAACACTGAAGCTTTCTTT.

J is TRBJ2-2 and V is TRBV5-1, with D unresolved. The germline V gene encodes CDR1 SGHRS and CDR2 YFSETQ. This CDR3 is 14 amino acids long. Between the trimmed V and J ends, which lost 3 bases and 2 bases, there was a span of 8 bases. The CDR3 spells CASSWTVNTGELFF. The CDR3 bases are TGCGCCAGCAGCTGGACGGTTAACACCGGGGAGCTGTTTTTT.